This T cell receptor (beta chain) was obtained from a study of blood T cell repertoires in COVID-19. Study details: Samples taken during acute and convalescent COVID-19 were collected in the United States, Italy and Spain. Sample material is recorded as cDNA or gDNA derived from T cells, B-cell-depleted T cells, or PBMCs.

Participants had their cohort set by participant-reported clinical history. V shed 2 bases and J 5 bases; nucleotides not matched to a gene: 4. CDR3 size: 15 residues. The germline gives CDR1 KGHSH, CDR2 LQKENI. Source study methods: Nucleated cell number was recorded as an estimate derived from reference gene primer amplification. Profiling relied on immunoSEQ multiplex PCR, and the TCRdb table lists in-frame clones only, not all of them. V, J and clone size derive from that table, while D and trimming were established from the DNA sequence. The profile shows approximately 310,000 clones, approximately 83% of them singletons.

The genes are TRBV18 and TRBJ2-2, with 8 bases aligning to TRBD1. Source material: PBMCs or T cells enriched from blood (not recorded which). The origin of this receptor is a man aged 25 to 40 who had recovered from COVID-19. CDR3 sequence reads: CASSPVTGETGELFF. CDR3 coding DNA: TGTGCCAGCTCACCAGTGACAGGGGAAACCGGGGAGCTGTTTTTT. The full variable domain, its missing parts supplied by reference TRBV18 and TRBJ2-2, is NAGVMQNPRHLVRRRGQEARLRCSPMKGHSHVYWYRQLPEEGLKFMVYLQKENIIDESGMPKERFSAEFPKEGPSILRIQQVVRGDSAAYFCASSPVTGETGELFFGEGSRLTVL.